The 25 T cell receptor beta chains in this list originate from one sample, sequenced in a study of blood T cell repertoires in COVID-19. Clones were sequenced by immunoSEQ multiplex PCR, and TCRdb holds only the in-frame ones, with some missing. The sample lists about 150,000 clones, 75% to 90% occurring once. Source material: peripheral blood. All receptors derive from a woman aged 55 to 70 with active or convalescent COVID-19.

Written as DNA, the CDR3 is TGTGCCAGCGCAAAATCCCGGGACAGGGGGCCCGATACGCAGTATTTT. Translation gives CASAKSRDRGPDTQYF. The chain couples TRBV18 to TRBJ2-3; TRBD1 matches 12 bases. Trimming cost V 8 bases and J 6 bases; bases outside gene matches: 12. This CDR3 has 16 residues. In germline, CDR1 is KGHSH, CDR2 LQKENI.

V is TRBV24-1 and J is TRBJ2-7; D remains unclear. V lost 7 bases to trimming and J lost 4 bases, with 10 bases between them. This CDR3 is 12 amino acids long. Germline V gene sequence: CDR1 KGHDR, CDR2 SFDVKD. The CDR3 sequence: CATRSSRYEQYF. In DNA form, the CDR3 reads TGTGCCACCAGATCCTCGAGGTACGAGCAGTACTTC.

V and J are TRBV4-3 and TRBJ1-6; the D is unclear. The V end was cut by 0 bases, the J end by 7 bases, with 7 bases between. Germline values: CDR1 LGHNA, CDR2 YSLEER. The CDR3 has 14 amino acids. The CDR3 DNA sequence: TGCGCCAGCAGCCAAGACCTCGGGAATTCACCCCTCCACTTT. The encoded protein is CASSQDLGNSPLHF.

V usage is TRBV6-5 and J usage is TRBJ2-7; 10 bases match TRBD2. With V trimmed by 7 bases and J by 0 bases, 6 bases remained unmatched. Germline V gene data show CDR1 as MNHEY and CDR2 as SVGAGI. The CDR3 runs 15 residues. The CDR3 nucleotides are TGTGCCAGCATCCCCGGACTAGCGGTCTCCTACGAGCAGTACTTC. This codes for CASIPGLAVSYEQYF.

This clone was detected only once. As DNA, the CDR3 is TGTGCCAGCAGTTATCCGGAGGAGAACACTGAAGCTTTCTTT. Translated, it gives CASSYPEENTEAFF. This chain joins TRBV6-6 and TRBJ1-1, with D unresolved. V was pared by 3 bases and J by 1 base, with 9 bases between. The CDR3 is 14 residues long. From germline, CDR1 is MNHNY and CDR2 SVGAGI (reference sequence).

CDR3 sequence: CASSPGGQGKTGYTF. DNA for the CDR3: TGTGCCAGCAGCCCGGGAGGACAGGGTAAAACTGGCTACACCTTC. This chain joins TRBV5-6 and TRBJ1-2, with 8 bases fitting TRBD1. Per germline, CDR1 SGHDT and CDR2 YYEEEE. The J segment lost 7 bases and the V segment lost 4 bases, leaving 12 bases of the junction unmatched. CDR3 length: 15 amino acids.

The CDR3 region has the DNA TGCGCCAGCAGCCAAGAACCGGGTGAAGCTTTCTTT. Its protein is CASSQEPGEAFF. The chain recombines TRBV4-3 with TRBJ1-1; no clear D. CDR3 length equals 12 residues. Trimming cost V 0 bases and J 7 bases, with 6 bases left between them. Germline CDR1 reads LGHNA; CDR2 reads YSLEER.

J is TRBJ2-7 and V is TRBV7-9; 10 nucleotides match TRBD2. The V gene's germline CDR1 is SEHNR and CDR2 FQNEAQ (reference sequence). Unmatched junction bases numbered 6, after V lost 5 bases and J lost 5 bases. CDR3 length equals 14 residues. The CDR3 DNA reads TGTGCCAGCAGCATGGGCCTAGCGGGGGACGAGCAGTACTTC. It specifies CASSMGLAGDEQYF.

V and J are TRBV7-9 and TRBJ2-7; possibly TRBD2 for D (6 bases). Trimming removed 5 bases from V and 1 base from J, with 12 bases in between. Germline V CDR1 and CDR2: SEHNR, FQNEAQ (reference sequence). CDR3 length equals 14 residues. The CDR3 coding sequence is TGTGCCAGCAGCCCAGCCGGGGGATCCTACGAGCAGTACTTC. Encoded protein: CASSPAGGSYEQYF.

This rearrangement joins TRBV6-2 or TRBV6-3 to TRBJ1-1; D is possibly TRBD1 (5 bases). In germline, CDR1 is MNHEY, CDR2 SVGEGT. This CDR3 region has 14 residues. V shed 4 bases and J shed 6 bases, with 15 bases lying between them. The CDR3 nucleotides read TGTGCCAGCAGTTCAAAGAGGGACTCCGCTGAAGCTTTCTTT. This gives the protein CASSSKRDSAEAFF.

Written as DNA, the CDR3 is TGCGCCAGCAGCTTTGGGACAGGGATTGTTGGTTCCTACGAGCAGTACTTC. Amino acids: CASSFGTGIVGSYEQYF. The chain links TRBV5-1 to TRBJ2-7; 9 bases match TRBD1. V shed 2 bases and J 1 base; nucleotides not matched to a gene: 10. CDR1 and CDR2 (germline): SGHRS, YFSETQ. The CDR3 is 17 amino acids.

This clone occurred a few times. The rearrangement uses TRBV5-5 and TRBJ1-3, with D perhaps TRBD1 (6 bases). CDR3 length equals 16 residues. CDR1 and CDR2 (germline): SGHKS, YYEKEE (reference sequence). Trimming shortened V by 1 base and J by 0 bases, and 11 bases separated the two germline ends. CDR3: CASSLRIRGSGNTIYF. CDR3 in DNA: TGTGCCAGCAGCTTGCGGATCAGGGGCTCTGGAAACACCATATATTTT. Full variable domain (remainder filled in from reference TRBV5-5 and TRBJ1-3): DAGVTQSPTHLIKTRGQQVTLRCSPISGHKSVSWYQQVLGQGPQFIFQYYEKEERGRGNFPDRFSARQFPNYSSELNVNALLLGDSALYLCASSLRIRGSGNTIYFGEGSWLTVV.

The chain uses TRBV11-2 and TRBJ2-1, with D tentatively TRBD1 (5 bases). V was shortened by 0 bases and J by 7 bases, with 7 bases between the two germline ends. This CDR3 region has 13 residues. Germline CDR1 reads SGHAT; CDR2 reads FQNNGV. CDR3 sequence: CASSLDHRNEQFF. CDR3 bases: TGTGCCAGCAGCTTAGATCACAGGAATGAGCAGTTCTTC.

The chain combines TRBV4-3 with TRBJ2-1, with D tentatively TRBD2 (5 bases). The CDR3 runs 16 residues. The germline V gene encodes CDR1 LGHNA and CDR2 YSLEER. The V gene lost 0 bases and the J gene lost 7 bases, with 16 bases spanning the gap. In DNA, the CDR3 is TGCGCCAGCAGCCAAGATCGGCAGCGGAAGATTAATGAGCAGTTCTTC. Protein: CASSQDRQRKINEQFF.

V usage is TRBV18 and J usage is TRBJ1-2; TRBD1 aligns across 12 bases. The germline gives CDR1 KGHSH, CDR2 LQKENI. The CDR3 loop spans 16 amino acids. The trim removed 3 bases at V and 8 bases at J, leaving 10 bases unmatched. The CDR3 loop is CASSPSTGTGGSGYTF. CDR3 in DNA: TGTGCCAGCTCACCCTCCACCGGGACAGGGGGCAGCGGCTACACCTTC.

The chain employs TRBV6-5 and TRBJ1-5; 10 bases line up with TRBD1. Germline loops: CDR1 MNHEY, CDR2 SVGAGI. The CDR3 contains 15 residues. V trimming: 5 bases; J trimming: 7 bases; junction bases outside the gene matches: 8. As DNA, the CDR3 is TGTGCCAGCAGTCCGGGGACAGGGGTTTCCCAGCCCCAGCATTTT. It encodes CASSPGTGVSQPQHF.

The chain couples TRBV18 to TRBJ1-1; 7 bases line up with TRBD1. CDR1 and CDR2 (germline): KGHSH, LQKENI. The CDR3 is 15 amino acids. V gave up 3 bases and J gave up 4 bases; unmatched junction bases: 8. The DNA for the CDR3 is TGTGCCAGCTCACCTTCACAGGGGTATAGCACTGAAGCTTTCTTT. It encodes CASSPSQGYSTEAFF.

This sequence joins TRBV2 and TRBJ2-7; D may be TRBD2 (5 bases). CDR3 length equals 12 residues. V lost 6 bases to trimming and J lost 6 bases, with 12 bases between them. Germline CDR1 SNHLY, CDR2 FYNNEI. CDR3 DNA sequence: TGTGCCAGCAGAGGTCTAGCTATCGAGCAGTACTTC. Encoded protein: CASRGLAIEQYF.

The chain is built from TRBV5-1 and TRBJ2-7; possibly TRBD2 for D (5 bases). V was cut by 4 bases and J by 5 bases, with 16 bases left in between. Germline assignment: CDR1 SGHRS and CDR2 YFSETQ. There are 14 residues in the CDR3. The CDR3 DNA follows: TGCGCCAGCAGCCTTAGGACGGACTCGGACGAGCAGTACTTC. Residues: CASSLRTDSDEQYF.

CDR3 sequence: CASSGQGTSNYGYTF. The CDR3 DNA follows: TGTGCCAGCAGCGGACAGGGTACCTCAAACTATGGCTACACCTTC. The J gene is TRBJ1-2, the V gene TRBV9; 7 bases match TRBD1. The V gene's germline CDR1 is SGDLS and CDR2 YYNGEE. The V segment lost 3 bases and the J segment 2 bases; nucleotides outside the gene matches: 7. The CDR3 is made up of 15 amino acids.

The gene calls are TRBV4-3 and TRBJ2-3, with D unclear. Germline V gene data show CDR1 as LGHNA and CDR2 as YSLEER. The CDR3 contains 15 residues. V lost 0 bases and J 6 bases, leaving 13 bases between the germline ends. CDR3 bases: TGCGCCAGCAGCCAAGAAGTGCACTCGAGGGATACGCAGTATTTT. Translation gives CASSQEVHSRDTQYF.

The chain joins TRBV6-2 or TRBV6-3 to TRBJ1-2; 11 bases map to TRBD1. V was pared by 4 bases and J by 2 bases, with 12 bases of the junction left unmatched. The germline V gene has CDR1 MNHEY and CDR2 SVGEGT. The CDR3 sequence is 18 residues long. The CDR3: CASSSPRDRGDVNYGYTF. The DNA of the CDR3 is TGTGCCAGCAGTTCCCCCCGGGACAGGGGGGATGTCAACTATGGCTACACCTTC.

The rearrangement joins TRBV5-1 to TRBJ2-1, with 10 bases identical to TRBD1. The CDR3 is made up of 14 amino acids. Germline loops: CDR1 SGHRS, CDR2 YFSETQ. V trimming: 4 bases; J trimming: 9 bases; junction bases outside the gene matches: 7. Written as DNA, the CDR3 is TGCGCCAGCAGCCCGGGACAGGGGTTGGTTGAGCAGTTCTTC. It is translated as CASSPGQGLVEQFF.

The chain carries TRBV12-5 and TRBJ1-4; 10 positions match TRBD1. After removal of 6 bases from V and 6 bases from J, the junction contained 7 bases not matched to a gene. CDR1 is LGHNT and CDR2 is FRNRAP in the germline V gene. CDR3 size: 15 residues. In DNA, the CDR3 is TGTGCTAGTGGCCGGCAGACAGGGGGCGATGAAAAACTGTTTTTT. Amino acids: CASGRQTGGDEKLFF.

The chain joins TRBV2 to TRBJ2-3; 11 nucleotides agree with TRBD2. Per germline, CDR1 SNHLY and CDR2 FYNNEI. With V trimmed by 4 bases and J by 5 bases, 8 bases remained unmatched. The CDR3 spans 16 residues. Written as DNA, the CDR3 is TGTGCCAGCAGTGTGATGACTAGCGGGGCTAGAGATACGCAGTATTTT. This sequence encodes CASSVMTSGARDTQYF.